These 12 T cell receptor beta chains share one sample of origin, sequenced in a study of blood T cell repertoires in COVID-19 (dated by TCRdb to the early 2020s). The library was made by the immunoSEQ multiplex PCR assay. TCRdb retrieved this table from immuneACCESS and kept in-frame rearrangements only. Not all clones are present; in checked studies, unresolved V genes account for under half, and no reason is known for the remainder. The sample yields approximately 130,000 clones; approximately 80% were counted once. The leading ten clones occupy about a fifth of the sample. The specimen sequenced was peripheral blood. The receptor source for this set is an elderly man with acute or convalescent COVID-19.

V gene TRBV2 combines with J gene TRBJ1-3; 7 nucleotides line up with TRBD1. The CDR3 is made up of 15 amino acids. Germline values: CDR1 SNHLY, CDR2 FYNNEI. V dropped 5 bases and J dropped 0; count of bases not matched to a gene: 4. The CDR3 coding sequence is TGTGCCAGCAGTATACGACAGGGCTCTGGAAACACCATATATTTT. It is translated as CASSIRQGSGNTIYF.

The CDR3 region is CASTYVGTGGYTF. The CDR3 DNA reads TGTGCCAGTACCTATGTAGGGACAGGGGGCTACACCTTC. The chain uses TRBV19 and TRBJ1-2; 9 bases line up with TRBD1. Losses at the gene ends were 7 bases for V and 8 bases for J; bases not matched to a gene: 8. The CDR3 sequence is 13 residues long. Germline V gives CDR1 LNHDA, CDR2 SQIVND (reference sequence).

The rearrangement links TRBV29-1 to TRBJ2-1; TRBD2 is a possible D gene (5 bases). With 7 bases removed from V and 8 bases from J, the gap between germline ends came to 12 bases. This CDR3 is built from 11 residues. Per the germline V gene, CDR1 is SQVTM and CDR2 is ANQGSEA. This CDR3 is CSAGRGHEQFF. The DNA of the CDR3 is TGCAGCGCCGGCCGCGGGCATGAGCAGTTCTTC.

The chain is built from TRBV25-1 and TRBJ2-7; 11 nucleotides agree with TRBD2. The germline CDR1 and CDR2 sequences are MGHDK and SYGVNS. The CDR3 is 12 residues long. Trimming at V came to 8 bases and at J to 12 bases, leaving 9 bases not matched to a gene. The CDR3 protein is CASGLAGGPLYF. The CDR3 region has the DNA TGTGCCAGCGGATTAGCGGGGGGGCCGCTGTACTTC.

This clone was seen only once. The CDR3 DNA sequence: TGTGCCAGCAGAAAAGGACAGGGTGGAAACATTCAGTACTTC. Translating it yields CASRKGQGGNIQYF. The V and J genes are TRBV6-5 and TRBJ2-4; 8 nucleotides agree with TRBD1. The CDR3 is made up of 14 amino acids. J lost 6 bases, V lost 6 bases, and 7 bases had no gene match. Per germline, CDR1 MNHEY and CDR2 SVGAGI.

This clone was seen a handful of times. Other DNA sequences within the sample encode an identical CDR3. This chain uses TRBV2 with TRBJ2-3; 12 bases line up with TRBD2. This CDR3 contains 16 residues. Trimming at V came to 5 bases and at J to 1 base, leaving 4 bases not matched to a gene. Germline V gene sequence: CDR1 SNHLY, CDR2 FYNNEI. CDR3 DNA sequence: TGTGCCAGCAGTTTTAGGACTAGCGGGGGCACAGATACGCAGTATTTT. Encoded protein: CASSFRTSGGTDTQYF. Supplemented by reference TRBV2 and TRBJ2-3, the full variable domain reads EPEVTQTPSHQVTQMGQEVILRCVPISNHLYFYWYRQILGQKVEFLVSFYNNEISEKSEIFDDQFSVERPDGSNFTLKIRSTKLEDSAMYFCASSFRTSGGTDTQYFGPGTRLTVL.

V gene TRBV5-4 combines with J gene TRBJ1-1; tentative D call: TRBD1 (5 bases). Germline CDR1 and CDR2: SGHNT and YYREEE (reference sequence). Deletions cut 5 bases from V and 4 bases from J, with 15 bases between. The CDR3 sequence is 14 residues long. Written as DNA, the CDR3 is TGTGCCAGCAGTTCCGGCGGGGGAAGCACTGAAGCTTTCTTT. As protein: CASSSGGGSTEAFF.

The chain recombines TRBV27 with TRBJ2-7; the match to TRBD1 covers 12 bases. Per germline, CDR1 MNHEY and CDR2 SMNVEV (reference sequence). The CDR3 has 15 amino acids. Trimming took 6 bases from V and 6 from J; bases not matched to a gene: 9. CDR3: CASRREGQGALEQYF. The CDR3, as DNA: TGTGCCAGCAGAAGAGAGGGACAGGGGGCCCTCGAGCAGTACTTC.

The chain carries TRBV28 and TRBJ2-7, with TRBD1 as a possible D gene (5 bases). Trimming took off 5 bases at V and 6 bases at J, with 11 bases between the two ends. Per the germline V gene, CDR1 is MDHEN and CDR2 is SYDVKM. This CDR3 comprises 12 residues. The DNA for the CDR3 is TGTGCCAGCAGTCCCAGGGTATCCGAGCAGTACTTC. Protein sequence: CASSPRVSEQYF.

The chain employs TRBV7-9 and TRBJ2-2, with D maybe TRBD1 (6 bases). Germline values: CDR1 SEHNR, CDR2 FQNEAQ (reference sequence). V lost 2 bases to trimming and J lost 5 bases, with 15 bases between them. The CDR3 runs to 16 residues. CDR3 loop: CASSLFGAGETGELFF. In nucleotides, the CDR3 is TGTGCCAGCAGCTTATTCGGGGCAGGGGAAACCGGGGAGCTGTTTTTT.

The V and J genes are TRBV2 and TRBJ1-5, with 9 bases aligning to TRBD1. This CDR3 has 14 residues. With V trimmed by 8 bases and J by 2 bases, 4 bases remained unmatched. Germline V gene lookup returns CDR1 SNHLY and CDR2 FYNNEI. In nucleotides, the CDR3 is TGTGCCAGCGGGGACAGGGTCGGCAATCAGCCCCAGCATTTT. The encoded protein is CASGDRVGNQPQHF. Full variable domain (outside the CDR3, taken from reference TRBV2 and TRBJ1-5): EPEVTQTPSHQVTQMGQEVILRCVPISNHLYFYWYRQILGQKVEFLVSFYNNEISEKSEIFDDQFSVERPDGSNFTLKIRSTKLEDSAMYFCASGDRVGNQPQHFGDGTRLSIL.

The chain has TRBV11-3 and TRBJ2-5; 7 bases agree with TRBD2. The CDR3 runs to 16 residues. V lost 1 base to trimming and J lost 5 bases; unmatched junction nucleotides: 10. Germline values: CDR1 SGHNT, CDR2 YENEEA. The CDR3 sequence is CASSLGFSGGRETQYF. CDR3 bases: TGTGCCAGCAGCTTAGGCTTTTCGGGGGGACGGGAGACCCAGTACTTC.